What follows are 21 T cell receptor beta chains derived from one specimen sequenced in a study of siplizumab effects on memory and regulatory T cells (dated by TCRdb to between 2018 and 2021). Preparation of the library involved the immunoSEQ multiplex PCR assay. Entries here come from immuneACCESS through TCRdb and include only in-frame sequences with V and J called. Some clones fail to appear in such tables; in the studies checked, an unresolved V gene covers under half of the shortfall, and the cause of the remainder is unknown. Here the sample has more than 95,000 clones; about 93% occur a single time. The ten biggest clones cover about 0.32% of the sample. The sample comprised CD4+ T cells sorted from blood. The receptors stem from a human donor in good health.

The genes are TRBV2 and TRBJ1-1; 7 bases match TRBD1. This CDR3 spans 11 amino acids. V shed 6 bases and J 14 bases; nucleotides not matched to a gene: 9. CDR1 is SNHLY, CDR2 FYNNEI, per germline. In DNA form, the CDR3 reads TGTGCCAGCAGGGGATATATGGGACAGTTCTTT. Its protein product is CASRGYMGQFF.

The chain has TRBV10-3 and TRBJ1-1, with TRBD1 as a possible D gene (6 bases). The CDR3 consists of 16 residues. Germline loops: CDR1 ENHRY, CDR2 SYGVKD. Trimming took off 3 bases at V and 1 base at J, with 15 bases between the two ends. The CDR3 region is CAISDHTGNRNTEAFF. CDR3 bases: TGTGCCATCAGTGATCACACAGGGAATCGGAACACTGAAGCTTTCTTT.

The chain combines TRBV19 with TRBJ2-7; D call uncertain. Trimming cost V 6 bases and J 4 bases, with 16 bases left between them. This CDR3 is 14 amino acids long. The germline CDR1 and CDR2 sequences are LNHDA and SQIVND (reference sequence). This CDR3 reads CASSRDGRRYEQYF. For the CDR3, the DNA is TGTGCCAGTAGCCGAGACGGACGGAGATACGAGCAGTACTTC.

The chain recombines TRBV7-3 with TRBJ2-1, with a tentative D call TRBD2 (6 bases). V was shortened by 1 base and J by 10 bases, with 8 bases between the two germline ends. Per the germline V gene, CDR1 is SGHTA and CDR2 is FQGTGA. CDR3 size: 12 residues. CDR3: CASSLRREEQFF. Here the CDR3 DNA reads TGTGCCAGCAGCTTAAGGAGGGAAGAGCAGTTCTTC.

This chain connects TRBV9 to TRBJ1-3; 8 bases are shared with TRBD1. This CDR3 is 17 amino acids long. The V and J ends lost 0 bases and 0 bases, in that order; junction bases with no gene match: 5. Germline V gives CDR1 SGDLS, CDR2 YYNGEE. DNA for the CDR3: TGTGCCAGCAGCGTAGGTGCAGGGGGCTTCTCTGGAAACACCATATATTTT. Its protein is CASSVGAGGFSGNTIYF.

The chain links TRBV5-1 to TRBJ2-2; a weak D match, TRBD2 (5 bases). The V gene's germline CDR1 is SGHRS and CDR2 YFSETQ. Trimming removed 4 bases from V and 5 bases from J, with 15 bases in between. The CDR3 is made up of 15 amino acids. The CDR3 coding sequence is TGCGCCAGCAGCCCGTCGACTAAGCTGACCGGGGAGCTGTTTTTT. Its translation is CASSPSTKLTGELFF.

This chain joins TRBV18 and TRBJ2-7; 7 nucleotides line up with TRBD2. The CDR3 contains 15 residues. After removal of 3 bases from V and 0 bases from J, the junction contained 5 bases not matched to a gene. CDR1 is KGHSH and CDR2 is LQKENI in the germline V gene. The CDR3 nucleotides read TGTGCCAGCTCACCCCGAGCGGGGAGCTCCTACGAGCAGTACTTC. Its protein is CASSPRAGSSYEQYF.

The rearrangement links TRBV2 to TRBJ2-1; a possible D gene is TRBD1 (6 bases). Germline loops: CDR1 SNHLY, CDR2 FYNNEI. Trimming stripped 7 bases from V and 5 bases from J, with 18 bases between. The CDR3 has 15 amino acids. The CDR3, as DNA: TGTGCCAGCACACTTACCGGGACACCTAACAATGAGCAGTTCTTC. Encoded protein: CASTLTGTPNNEQFF.

The chain carries TRBV19 and TRBJ1-5; 7 bases match TRBD1. The CDR3 totals 15 residues. The germline CDR1 and CDR2 sequences are LNHDA and SQIVND (reference sequence). The J segment lost 3 bases and the V segment lost 4 bases, leaving 6 bases of the junction unmatched. DNA of the CDR3: TGTGCCAGTAGTACCTGGGACAGACTCAATCAGCCCCAGCATTTT. It is translated as CASSTWDRLNQPQHF.

The V call is TRBV7-2, the J call TRBJ2-5, with D tentatively TRBD1 or TRBD2 (5 bases each). The CDR3 sequence is 13 residues long. V shed 6 bases and J shed 9 bases, with 17 bases lying between them. Germline values: CDR1 SGHTA, CDR2 FQGNSA. For the CDR3, the DNA is TGTGCCAGCAGATGGGACCAAGGGCGGCCCCAGTACTTC. This encodes CASRWDQGRPQYF.

The rearrangement links TRBV5-1 to TRBJ2-3; TRBD2 aligns across 7 bases. The CDR3 covers 15 residues. Per the germline V gene, CDR1 is SGHRS and CDR2 is YFSETQ. The V segment lost 0 bases and the J segment 4 bases; nucleotides outside the gene matches: 5. CDR3 DNA: TGCGCCAGCAGCTTGGCCGGCGGGAGCGCAGATACGCAGTATTTT. The encoded protein is CASSLAGGSADTQYF.

The CDR3 sequence is CASSVASGSRETQYF. Here the CDR3 DNA reads TGTGCCAGCAGCGTAGCGTCAGGGAGCAGGGAGACCCAGTACTTC. The chain employs TRBV9 and TRBJ2-5; D may be TRBD1 or TRBD2 (5 bases each). This CDR3 contains 15 residues. CDR1 and CDR2 from the germline V gene are SGDLS and YYNGEE. The ends were cut back, 0 bases at V and 5 bases at J, with 14 bases in the middle.

The chain uses TRBV6-5 and TRBJ2-7; TRBD1 might be the D (6 bases). V was cut by 7 bases and J by 2 bases, with 18 bases left in between. Per the germline V gene, CDR1 is MNHEY and CDR2 is SVGAGI. CDR3 length: 15 amino acids. CDR3 region: CASKLDSGPTYEQYF. In nucleotides, the CDR3 is TGTGCCAGCAAGCTGGACAGCGGACCTACCTACGAGCAGTACTTC.

The V gene is TRBV5-6, the J gene TRBJ2-1; 11 bases match TRBD2. From germline, CDR1 is SGHDT and CDR2 YYEEEE. This CDR3 is 15 amino acids long. Trimming took 0 bases from V and 7 from J; bases not matched to a gene: 3. The CDR3 reads CASSLELAGENEQFF. In DNA, the CDR3 is TGTGCCAGCAGCTTGGAACTAGCGGGAGAGAATGAGCAGTTCTTC.

This clone was detected a few times. CDR3 nucleotides: TGCGCCAGCAGCTTGGGGGTAGGATCTAGCAATCAGCCCCAGCATTTT. Translation gives CASSLGVGSSNQPQHF. The chain combines TRBV5-1 with TRBJ1-5; D gene ambiguous. Germline V gives CDR1 SGHRS, CDR2 YFSETQ. Trimming took 0 bases from V and 0 from J, leaving 10 bases between them. The CDR3 runs 16 residues.

This rearrangement joins TRBV30 to TRBJ2-5; 10 bases map to TRBD2. CDR1 and CDR2 from the germline V gene are GTSNPN and SVGIG (reference sequence). V lost 4 bases to trimming and J lost 2 bases; unmatched junction nucleotides: 19. CDR3 length equals 19 residues. In DNA form, the CDR3 reads TGTGCCTGGAAGGGAGAGTCTAGGAGCGGGGGGGCCAGGCAAGAGACCCAGTACTTC. Amino acid sequence: CAWKGESRSGGARQETQYF. Using reference TRBV30 and TRBJ2-5 for the parts outside the CDR3, the full variable domain is SQTIHQWPATLVQPVGSPLSLECTVEGTSNPNLYWYRQAAGRGLQLLFYSVGIGQISSEVPQNLSASRPQDRQFILSSKKLLLSDSGFYLCAWKGESRSGGARQETQYFGPGTRLLVL.

Only one count was recorded for this clone. The V gene is TRBV19, the J gene TRBJ1-5, with D possibly TRBD1 on 5 matching bases. The V and J ends lost 4 bases and 0 bases respectively, with 10 bases between them. CDR1 is LNHDA, CDR2 SQIVND, per germline (reference sequence). This CDR3 comprises 15 residues. The CDR3 sequence is CASSRGYYSNQPQHF. In nucleotides, the CDR3 is TGTGCCAGTAGTAGGGGGTACTATAGCAATCAGCCCCAGCATTTT.

This chain connects TRBV12-5 to TRBJ1-5; D call uncertain. V was cut by 6 bases and J by 3 bases, with 15 bases left in between. The CDR3 is made up of 15 amino acids. CDR1 LGHNT and CDR2 FRNRAP come from the germline V gene. The CDR3 region is CASGLDGSTNQPQHF. CDR3 DNA: TGTGCTAGTGGCCTGGACGGCAGCACCAATCAGCCCCAGCATTTT.

This chain joins TRBV7-8 and TRBJ1-3; D may be TRBD1 (5 bases). The CDR3 loop spans 17 amino acids. Germline lookup yields CDR1 SGHVS and CDR2 FQNEAQ. Between the trimmed V and J ends, which lost 3 bases and 4 bases, there was a span of 19 bases. The CDR3 here is CASSFRQRSTVGNTIYF. The CDR3 DNA is TGTGCCAGCAGCTTCAGACAGCGATCTACTGTAGGAAACACCATATATTTT. The full variable domain, with the rest looked up from reference TRBV7-8 and TRBJ1-3, is GAGVSQSPRYKVAKRGQDVALRCDPISGHVSLFWYQQALGQGPEFLTYFQNEAQLDKSGLPSDRFFAERPEGSVSTLKIQRTQQEDSAVYLCASSFRQRSTVGNTIYFGEGSWLTVV.

The chain recombines TRBV11-3 with TRBJ2-5; D gene uncertain. Germline CDR1 is SGHNT and CDR2 is YENEEA. The CDR3 length is 11 residues. Trimming took off 3 bases at V and 4 bases at J, with 3 bases between the two ends. In DNA form, the CDR3 reads TGTGCCAGCAGCTTTAGAGAGACCCAGTACTTC. Protein: CASSFRETQYF.

The V and J genes are TRBV21-1 and TRBJ2-7; the table's D call TRBD2 went unverified against the DNA. TRBV21-1 is annotated as a pseudogene. CDR3 length: 15 residues. The CDR3 is CASGTSGRLQGEQYF. The DNA of the CDR3 is TGTGCCAGCGGGACTAGCGGGAGGTTGCAGGGCGAGCAGTACTTC.